This entry concerns a single T cell receptor (beta chain). This sample was included in a study of long-term antiretroviral therapy in people with HIV. V lost 4 bases to trimming and J lost 2 bases, with 12 bases between them. Germline assignment: CDR1 MNHEY and CDR2 SVGAGI. The CDR3 runs 16 residues. The run of the v3.0 immunoSEQ assay was at survey level. Sequenced by immunoSEQ multiplex PCR; TCRdb stores in-frame clones only, minus some. The sample yields some 25,000 clones, around 83% seen once. The chain combines TRBV6-5 with TRBJ2-6; D is unclear. The material sequenced was unsorted PBMCs, taken 0.7 years before starting antiretroviral therapy. The receptor was isolated from a young man with HIV. The CDR3 region is CASSSRLLPGANVLTF. In DNA form, the CDR3 reads TGTGCCAGCAGTTCTAGACTCTTACCTGGGGCCAACGTCCTGACTTTC.